This T cell receptor beta chain comes out of a study of blood T cell repertoires in COVID-19. Background on the study: Acute and convalescent COVID-19 specimens originated in the United States, Italy and Spain. T cells, B-cell-depleted T cells, or PBMCs provided the cDNA or gDNA that served as material.

Per the original data handling: Amplifying reference gene primers gave estimates of nucleated cell counts. Sequencing used immunoSEQ multiplex PCR; TCRdb keeps in-frame clones, though not all of them. That table supplies the V and J calls and clone size; D and trimming were determined from the DNA. The sample holds approximately 150,000 clones, 82% seen once. The germline gives CDR1 MNHEY, CDR2 SVGAGI. The CDR3 contains 14 residues. V lost 5 bases to trimming and J lost 5 bases; unmatched junction nucleotides: 4. This rearrangement joins TRBV6-5 to TRBJ2-3; 10 bases agree with TRBD2. The receptor comes from a woman between 70 and 85 years old with acute or convalescent COVID-19. What was sequenced was peripheral blood. CDR3 coding DNA: TGTGCCAGCAGTAGCGGGGGGGCACAAGATACGCAGTATTTT. Translating gives CASSSGGAQDTQYF.